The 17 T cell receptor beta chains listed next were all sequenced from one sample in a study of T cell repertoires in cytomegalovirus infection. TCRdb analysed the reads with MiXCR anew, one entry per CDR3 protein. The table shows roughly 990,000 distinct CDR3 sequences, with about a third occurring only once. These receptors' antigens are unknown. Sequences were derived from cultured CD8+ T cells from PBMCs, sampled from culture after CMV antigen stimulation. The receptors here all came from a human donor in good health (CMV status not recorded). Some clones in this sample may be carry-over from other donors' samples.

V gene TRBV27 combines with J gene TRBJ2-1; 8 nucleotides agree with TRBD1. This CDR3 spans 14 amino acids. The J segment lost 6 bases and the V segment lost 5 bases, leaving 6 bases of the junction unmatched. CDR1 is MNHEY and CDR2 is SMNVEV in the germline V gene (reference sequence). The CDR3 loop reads CASSHGTGVNEQFF. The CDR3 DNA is TGTGCCAGCAGTCATGGGACAGGTGTCAATGAGCAGTTCTTC.

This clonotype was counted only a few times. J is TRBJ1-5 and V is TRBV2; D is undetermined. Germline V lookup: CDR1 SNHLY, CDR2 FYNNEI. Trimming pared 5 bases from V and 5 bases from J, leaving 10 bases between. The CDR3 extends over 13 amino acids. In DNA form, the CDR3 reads TGTGCCAGCAGTCGACTCGCACATCAGCCCCAGCATTTT. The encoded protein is CASSRLAHQPQHF.

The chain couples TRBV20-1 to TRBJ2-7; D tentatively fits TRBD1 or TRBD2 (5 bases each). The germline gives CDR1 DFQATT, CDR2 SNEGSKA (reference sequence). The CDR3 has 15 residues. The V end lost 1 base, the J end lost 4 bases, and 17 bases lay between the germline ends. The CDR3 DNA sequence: TGCAGTGCTAGAGGCCGCAGGGACCCGGGATACGAGCAGTACTTC. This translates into CSARGRRDPGYEQYF.

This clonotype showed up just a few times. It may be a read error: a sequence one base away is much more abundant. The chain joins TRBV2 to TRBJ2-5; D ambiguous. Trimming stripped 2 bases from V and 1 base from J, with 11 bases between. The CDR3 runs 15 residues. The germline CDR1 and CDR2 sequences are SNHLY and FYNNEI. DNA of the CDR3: TGTGCCAGCAGTGAATATTGGCGTATCCAAGAGACCCAGTACTTC. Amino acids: CASSEYWRIQETQYF.

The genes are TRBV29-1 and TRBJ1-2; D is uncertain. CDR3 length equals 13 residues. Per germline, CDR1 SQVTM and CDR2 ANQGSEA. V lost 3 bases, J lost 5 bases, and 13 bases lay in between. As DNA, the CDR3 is TGCAGCGTTGAGAGGCCGGACGGTTATGGCTACACCTTC. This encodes CSVERPDGYGYTF.

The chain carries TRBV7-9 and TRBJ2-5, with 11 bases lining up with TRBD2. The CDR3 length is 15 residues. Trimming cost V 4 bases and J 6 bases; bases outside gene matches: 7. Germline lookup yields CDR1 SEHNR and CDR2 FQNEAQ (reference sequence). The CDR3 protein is CASSSGSSGGKTQYF. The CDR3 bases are TGTGCCAGCAGCTCTGGATCTAGCGGGGGGAAGACCCAGTACTTC.

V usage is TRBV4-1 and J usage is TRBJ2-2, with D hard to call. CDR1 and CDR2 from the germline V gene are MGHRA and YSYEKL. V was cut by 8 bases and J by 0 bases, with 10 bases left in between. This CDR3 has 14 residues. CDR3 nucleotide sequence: TGCGCCAGCGTACGAGCGCCGAACACCGGGGAGCTGTTTTTT. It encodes CASVRAPNTGELFF.

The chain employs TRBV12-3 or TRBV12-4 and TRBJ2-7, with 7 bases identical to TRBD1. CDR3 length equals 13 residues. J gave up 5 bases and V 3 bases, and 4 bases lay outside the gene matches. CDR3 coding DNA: TGTGCCAGCAGTTTTACAGGGGAACACGAGCAGTACTTC. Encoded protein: CASSFTGEHEQYF.

CDR3 in DNA: TGTGCCAGCAGCCAAGAAACGGGGGGGCAAGAGACCCAGTACTTC. Translating it yields CASSQETGGQETQYF. The chain combines TRBV14 with TRBJ2-5, with 8 bases lining up with TRBD2. This CDR3 has 15 amino acids. The junction had 2 bases not matched to a gene; V was cut back by 0 bases and J by 2 bases. CDR1 and CDR2 (germline): SGHDN, FVKESK.

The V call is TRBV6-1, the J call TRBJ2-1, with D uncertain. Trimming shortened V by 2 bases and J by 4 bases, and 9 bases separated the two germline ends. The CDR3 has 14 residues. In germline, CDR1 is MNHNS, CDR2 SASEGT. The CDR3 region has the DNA TGTGCCAGCAGTGAAACGGACCGATACAATGAGCAGTTCTTC. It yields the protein CASSETDRYNEQFF.

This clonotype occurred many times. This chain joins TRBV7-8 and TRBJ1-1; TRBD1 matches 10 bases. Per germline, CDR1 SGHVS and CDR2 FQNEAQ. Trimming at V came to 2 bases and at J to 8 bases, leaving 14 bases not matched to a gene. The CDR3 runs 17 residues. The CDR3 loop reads CASSLSSPGQGFPEAFF. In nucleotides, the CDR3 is TGTGCCAGCAGCTTATCGTCGCCGGGACAGGGGTTCCCCGAAGCTTTCTTT. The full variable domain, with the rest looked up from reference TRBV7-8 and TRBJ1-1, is GAGVSQSPRYKVAKRGQDVALRCDPISGHVSLFWYQQALGQGPEFLTYFQNEAQLDKSGLPSDRFFAERPEGSVSTLKIQRTQQEDSAVYLCASSLSSPGQGFPEAFFGQGTRLTVV.

The CDR3 region is CSVVEIGSEGYTF. The CDR3 bases are TGCAGCGTTGTGGAAATTGGTTCAGAGGGCTACACCTTC. The chain links TRBV29-1 to TRBJ1-2; D unclear. The CDR3 runs to 13 residues. CDR1 and CDR2 from the germline V gene are SQVTM and ANQGSEA. V was trimmed by 4 bases and J by 8 bases, leaving 17 bases between them.

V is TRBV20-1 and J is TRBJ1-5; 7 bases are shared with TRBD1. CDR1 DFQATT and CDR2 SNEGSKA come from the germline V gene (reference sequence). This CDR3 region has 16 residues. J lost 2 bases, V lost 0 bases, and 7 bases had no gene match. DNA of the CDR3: TGCAGTGCTAGAGACGACCGACAGGGACGCAATCAGCCCCAGCATTTT. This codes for CSARDDRQGRNQPQHF.

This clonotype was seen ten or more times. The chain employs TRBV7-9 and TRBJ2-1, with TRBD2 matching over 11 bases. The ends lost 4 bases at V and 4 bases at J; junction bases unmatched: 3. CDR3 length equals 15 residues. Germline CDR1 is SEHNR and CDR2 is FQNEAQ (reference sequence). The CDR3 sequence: CASSSTSGEYNEQFF. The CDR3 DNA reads TGTGCCAGCAGCTCGACTAGCGGGGAATACAATGAGCAGTTCTTC.

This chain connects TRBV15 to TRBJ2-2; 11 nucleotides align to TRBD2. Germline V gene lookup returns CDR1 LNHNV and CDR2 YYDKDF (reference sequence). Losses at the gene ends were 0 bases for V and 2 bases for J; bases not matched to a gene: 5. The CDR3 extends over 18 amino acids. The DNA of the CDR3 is TGTGCCACCAGCAGAGATCTACTAGCGGGGGTTAACACCGGGGAGCTGTTTTTT. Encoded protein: CATSRDLLAGVNTGELFF.

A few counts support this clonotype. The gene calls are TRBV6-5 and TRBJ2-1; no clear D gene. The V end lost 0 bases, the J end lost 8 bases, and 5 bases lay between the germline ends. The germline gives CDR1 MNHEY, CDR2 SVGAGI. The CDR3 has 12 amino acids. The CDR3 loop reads CASSYSGYEQFF. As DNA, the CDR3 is TGTGCCAGCAGTTACTCGGGGTATGAGCAGTTCTTC.

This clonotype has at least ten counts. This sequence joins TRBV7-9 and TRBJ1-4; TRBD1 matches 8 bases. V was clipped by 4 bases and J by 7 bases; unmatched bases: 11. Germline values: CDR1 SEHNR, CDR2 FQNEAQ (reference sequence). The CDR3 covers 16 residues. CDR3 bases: TGTGCCAGCAGCTCCCGGTCTCTAGGACAGGGTGAAAAACTGTTTTTT. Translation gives CASSSRSLGQGEKLFF.